A single sample is the source of the 14 T cell receptor beta chains below, sequenced in a study of T-cell memory formation after mild COVID-19. MiXCR, applied by TCRdb to the 5' RACE reads, yields one record per CDR3 protein. The sample records over 400,000 distinct CDR3 sequences, 20% to 30% being singletons. Sequencing was carried out using PBMCs or a T cell subset sorted from them (not recorded which). These receptors all come from an adult woman who had mild COVID-19 (a few samples of this study predate the infection). Cell type and time point are not known.

CDR3 amino acids: CASSQSRGVYNEQFF. CDR3 DNA sequence: TGCGCCAGCAGCCAATCCCGAGGGGTCTACAATGAGCAGTTCTTC. The rearrangement links TRBV4-1 to TRBJ2-1, with D perhaps TRBD1 or TRBD2 (5 bases each). Germline V CDR1 and CDR2: MGHRA, YSYEKL. This CDR3 is built from 15 residues. V lost 2 bases and J lost 3, with 11 bases in between.

V and J are TRBV19 and TRBJ1-5; possible D gene TRBD1, 6 bases. Germline V gene sequence: CDR1 LNHDA, CDR2 SQIVND (reference sequence). The V end was cut by 8 bases, the J end by 0 bases, with 11 bases between. The CDR3 totals 14 residues. The CDR3 nucleotides read TGTGCCAGTCGGGAGGGGGATAGCAATCAGCCCCAGCATTTT. As protein: CASREGDSNQPQHF.

This clonotype was counted between two and nine times. The genes are TRBV29-1 and TRBJ2-3, with a weak D call TRBD2 (6 bases). Germline CDR1 and CDR2: SQVTM and ANQGSEA. The CDR3 is made up of 12 amino acids. Trimming removed 8 bases at V and 4 bases at J, with 13 bases between. Here the CDR3 reads CSWGDVADTQYF. CDR3 sequence (DNA): TGCAGCTGGGGGGACGTGGCAGATACGCAGTATTTT.

This clonotype was recorded a few times. The V call is TRBV12-3 or TRBV12-4, the J call TRBJ1-2, with 8 bases that match TRBD1. The CDR3 runs 14 residues. The V segment lost 6 bases and the J segment 8 bases; nucleotides outside the gene matches: 11. In DNA, the CDR3 is TGTGCCAGCAGCTCGGGGCAGGGGGCGCGCGGCTACACCTTC. Its protein product is CASSSGQGARGYTF.

The table lists this clonotype with a few counts. The chain is built from TRBV21-1 and TRBJ2-3; the table's D gene call, TRBD1, was not cross checked with the DNA. TRBV21-1 is noted as a pseudogene. CDR3 length equals 13 residues. The CDR3 region has the DNA TGTGCCAGCAGCAAAGACAGGGCAGATACGCAGTATTTT. Its protein is CASSKDRADTQYF.

The chain employs TRBV7-9 and TRBJ2-5, with unresolved D. The CDR3 is 13 residues long. CDR1 SEHNR and CDR2 FQNEAQ come from the germline V gene (reference sequence). V lost 6 bases, J lost 4 bases, and 12 bases lay in between. The CDR3, as DNA: TGTGCCAGCAGTAGGAGTACCCCAGAGACCCAGTACTTC. As protein: CASSRSTPETQYF.

The chain uses TRBV7-9 and TRBJ1-2; TRBD1 agrees at 11 bases. The CDR3 runs 16 residues. Germline assignment: CDR1 SEHNR and CDR2 FQNEAQ (reference sequence). The V and J ends lost 3 bases and 7 bases, in that order; junction bases with no gene match: 10. The CDR3 bases are TGTGCCAGCAGCTTTGCGCCGGGACAGGGGGGCGGTGGCTACACCTTC. It translates to CASSFAPGQGGGGYTF.

This clonotype is a singleton in its sample. V is TRBV20-1 and J is TRBJ1-1; D unresolved. V dropped 5 bases and J dropped 7 bases, with 14 bases sitting between them. CDR3 length: 12 residues. CDR1 and CDR2 from the germline V gene are DFQATT and SNEGSKA (reference sequence). In nucleotides, the CDR3 is TGCAGTGCTCGGAAGAGCCCGTTTGAAGCTTTCTTT. It codes for CSARKSPFEAFF.

Notes on this clonotype: Its ends do not fully match the called genes, so a read error is possible. V gene TRBV12-3 or TRBV12-4 combines with J gene TRBJ2-7; D remains unclear. There are 14 residues in the CDR3. CDR3 region: CASREASSSFEQYF. The CDR3 DNA follows: TGTGCCAGCAGGGAAGCGAGCAGCTCCTTCGAGCAGTACTTC.

In the case of this clonotype: A read error is likely, as this CDR3 ends without the conserved phenylalanine or tryptophan. The chain couples TRBV30 to TRBJ2-1; D is undetermined. The CDR3 spans 10 residues. V shed 1 base and J shed 6 bases, with 1 base lying between them. Germline values: CDR1 GTSNPN, CDR2 SVGIG (reference sequence). The CDR3 sequence is CAWSANEQFL. The CDR3 coding sequence is TGTGCCTGGAGTGCCAATGAGCAGTTCTTA.

This clonotype has a handful of counts. The rearrangement links TRBV7-2 to TRBJ2-7; the match to TRBD1 covers 11 bases. The CDR3 extends over 15 amino acids. V trimming: 5 bases; J trimming: 6 bases; junction bases outside the gene matches: 9. From germline, CDR1 is SGHTA and CDR2 FQGNSA. The CDR3 DNA reads as TGTGCCAGCAGCGGCGGACAGGGGGCGTCTTTCGAGCAGTACTTC. As protein: CASSGGQGASFEQYF. Using reference TRBV7-2 and TRBJ2-7 for the parts outside the CDR3, the full variable domain is GAGVSQSPSNKVTEKGKDVELRCDPISGHTALYWYRQSLGQGLEFLIYFQGNSAPDKSGLPSDRFSAERTGGSVSTLTIQRTQQEDSAVYLCASSGGQGASFEQYFGPGTRLTVT.

This chain uses TRBV27 with TRBJ2-7; D perhaps matches TRBD2 (5 bases). This CDR3 contains 14 residues. V was shortened by 2 bases and J by 3 bases, with 11 bases between the two germline ends. Germline V gene data show CDR1 as MNHEY and CDR2 as SMNVEV (reference sequence). The CDR3 sequence: CASSLRRSRYEQYF. The CDR3 nucleotides are TGTGCCAGCAGTTTAAGGAGGAGTCGCTACGAGCAGTACTTC.

This clonotype was seen a few times. CDR3 region: CASSLDRGGDYNSPLHF. In DNA, the CDR3 is TGTGCCAGCAGTCTAGACAGGGGTGGGGACTATAATTCACCCCTCCACTTT. The V call is TRBV27, the J call TRBJ1-6, with 8 bases lining up with TRBD1. Trimming at V came to 5 bases and at J to 3 bases, leaving 9 bases not matched to a gene. Germline CDR1 is MNHEY and CDR2 is SMNVEV (reference sequence). The CDR3 totals 17 residues.

The gene calls are TRBV15 and TRBJ2-7; TRBD2 might be the D (6 bases). Trimming removed 3 bases from V and 7 bases from J, with 19 bases in between. Germline V gene lookup returns CDR1 LNHNV and CDR2 YYDKDF (reference sequence). The CDR3 runs to 15 residues. CDR3: CATSSFGGTLREQYF. The DNA of the CDR3 is TGTGCCACCAGCAGTTTCGGGGGAACATTAAGGGAGCAGTACTTC.